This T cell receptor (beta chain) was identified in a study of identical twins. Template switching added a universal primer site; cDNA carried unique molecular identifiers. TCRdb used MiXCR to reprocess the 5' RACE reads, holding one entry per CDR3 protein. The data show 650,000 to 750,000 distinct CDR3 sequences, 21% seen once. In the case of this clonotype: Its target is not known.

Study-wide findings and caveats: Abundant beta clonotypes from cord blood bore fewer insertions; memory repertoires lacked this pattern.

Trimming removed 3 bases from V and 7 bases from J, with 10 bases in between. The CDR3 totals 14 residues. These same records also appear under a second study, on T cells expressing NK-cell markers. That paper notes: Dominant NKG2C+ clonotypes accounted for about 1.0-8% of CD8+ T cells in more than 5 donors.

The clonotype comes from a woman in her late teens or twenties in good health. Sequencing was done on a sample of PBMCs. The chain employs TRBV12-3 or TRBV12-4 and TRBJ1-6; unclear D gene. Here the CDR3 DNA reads TGTGCCAGCAGTTTGCGGGTACCGAATTCACCCCTCCACTTT. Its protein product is CASSLRVPNSPLHF.